These T cell receptor beta chains were read from a single sample in a study of cytomegalovirus exposure and HLA in healthy donors. Using immunoSEQ multiplex PCR, the repertoire was profiled, and TCRdb retains in-frame clones only, with some absent. The table lists 140,000 to 150,000 clones, more than 60% of them singletons, with 6.5% in the top ten. Sequencing used PBMCs. The receptor source for this set is a woman in her fifties or sixties in good health and CMV-seronegative. Each CDR3 is given with its conserved first and last residue. D genes are given only for firm matches. Rows give clone size only sometimes, using once, few, many, or a class for an expanded clone.

>NA|NA|16|TRBJ1-1|TRBV9
CASSGPGHSANTEAFF
TGTGCCAGCAGCGGCCCGGGACACTCGGCAAACACTGAAGCTTTCTTT
>NA|few|14|TRBJ1-6|TRBV6-6
CASHMNAYNSPLHF
TGTGCCAGCCACATGAATGCTTATAATTCACCCCTCCACTTT
>TRBD1|NA|18|TRBJ1-3|TRBV18
CASSPFFSGQGAGNTIYF
TGTGCCAGCTCACCATTCTTTTCCGGACAGGGAGCTGGAAACACCATATATTTT
>TRBD2|NA|15|TRBJ2-1|TRBV19
CASSPVAGFGNEQFF
TGTGCCAGTAGTCCCGTAGCGGGATTTGGCAATGAGCAGTTCTTC
>TRBD2|NA|13|TRBJ2-1|TRBV6-6
CASRSGTYNEQFF
TGTGCCAGCAGAAGCGGGACCTACAATGAGCAGTTCTTC
>NA|NA|18|TRBJ2-5|TRBV21-1
CASSKVSPSGRASETQYF
TGTGCCAGCAGCAAAGTCAGTCCTAGCGGGAGGGCCTCAGAGACCCAGTACTTC
>TRBD1|few|13|TRBJ2-1|TRBV18
CASSGQVYNEQFF
TGTGCCAGCTCCGGACAGGTCTACAATGAGCAGTTCTTC
>TRBD1|NA|15|TRBJ1-3|TRBV9
CASSEGASSGNTIYF
TGTGCCAGCAGCGAGGGGGCGTCCTCTGGAAACACCATATATTTC
>NA|NA|15|TRBJ2-1|TRBV2
CASSDRGLRGNEQFF
TGTGCCAGCAGTGATAGGGGTCTTCGTGGGAATGAGCAGTTCTTC
>NA|NA|13|TRBJ1-1|TRBV19
CASSVLQRGEAFF
TGTGCCAGTAGTGTCCTCCAAAGGGGTGAAGCTTTCTTT
>NA|few|12|TRBJ1-1|TRBV19
CASSWRGTEAFF
TGTGCCAGTAGTTGGCGGGGCACTGAAGCTTTCTTT
>NA|NA|13|TRBJ1-4|TRBV15
CATSRGPGEKLFF
TGTGCCACCAGCAGAGGTCCCGGGGAAAAACTGTTTTTT
>TRBD2|NA|13|TRBJ2-3|TRBV9
CASSPELAGVAYF
TGTGCCAGCAGCCCCGAGCTAGCGGGAGTGGCGTATTTT
>TRBD1|once|16|TRBJ1-3|TRBV5-6
CASSLAGQGAGNTIYF
TGTGCCAGCAGCTTGGCCGGACAGGGTGCTGGAAACACCATATATTTT
>NA|NA|14|TRBJ2-7|TRBV5-8
CASSRSGPSYEQYF
TGTGCCAGCAGCCGTAGCGGCCCATCCTACGAGCAGTACTTC
>NA|NA|13|TRBJ1-2|TRBV19
CASSIGDSYGYTF
TGTGCCAGTAGTATAGGTGACAGCTATGGCTACACCTTC
>NA|many|12|TRBJ2-1|TRBV7-6
CASSLFQNEQFF
TGTGCCAGCAGCTTATTTCAGAATGAGCAGTTCTTC
>TRBD1|few|17|TRBJ1-3|TRBV9
CASSRLVNRGQGNTIYF
TGTGCCAGCAGCCGCCTTGTTAACAGGGGGCAAGGAAACACCATATATTTT
>TRBD2|NA|15|TRBJ2-1|TRBV9
CASSVGLAGEGEQFF
TGTGCCAGCAGCGTAGGGCTAGCGGGAGAGGGTGAGCAGTTCTTC
>NA|few|14|TRBJ2-1|TRBV7-2
CASRWGRSGTEQFF
TGTGCCAGCAGATGGGGCAGGTCGGGTACTGAGCAGTTCTTC
>TRBD1|once|16|TRBJ1-2|TRBV5-4
CASSRPTGGVGYGYTF
TGTGCCAGCAGCCGCCCGACAGGGGGGGTTGGCTATGGCTACACCTTC
>NA|NA|11|TRBJ2-5|TRBV2
CASSEVRAQYF
TGTGCCAGCAGTGAAGTTCGTGCCCAGTACTTC
>NA|once|15|TRBJ1-2|TRBV9
CASSPSTAPGYGYTF
TGTGCCAGCAGCCCATCGACAGCCCCTGGCTATGGCTACACCTTC
>TRBD1|few|14|TRBJ1-4|TRBV2
CASSSDRDVEKLFF
TGTGCCAGCAGCTCGGACAGGGATGTTGAAAAACTGTTTTTT
>NA|NA|15|TRBJ2-1|TRBV7-3
CASSSTSGSYNEQFF
TGTGCCAGCAGCAGCACCAGCGGGTCGTACAATGAGCAGTTCTTC
>NA|NA|13|TRBJ2-1|TRBV19
CASSIDNYNEQFF
TGTGCCAGTAGTATAGATAACTACAATGAGCAGTTCTTC
>TRBD2|NA|19|TRBJ2-1|TRBV7-8
CASSLARVSGRADYNEQFF
TGTGCCAGCAGCTTAGCGCGGGTTAGCGGGAGGGCCGACTACAATGAGCAGTTCTTC
>TRBD1|NA|18|TRBJ1-2|TRBV4-3
CASSRYAGTGGMTYGYTF
TGCGCCAGCAGCCGCTACGCCGGGACAGGGGGAATGACCTATGGCTACACCTTC
>TRBD1|NA|16|TRBJ2-7|TRBV7-2
CASSLSLGDRVYEQYF
TGTGCCAGCAGCTTATCTTTAGGGGACAGGGTGTACGAGCAGTACTTC
>TRBD1|once|13|TRBJ1-2|TRBV9
CASNRDRGYGYTF
TGTGCCAGCAACCGGGACAGGGGCTATGGCTACACCTTC
>TRBD1|NA|15|TRBJ1-5|TRBV10-3
CASRSSGGLGQPQHF
TGTGCCTCGAGGTCCTCAGGGGGCCTCGGTCAGCCCCAGCATTTT
>TRBD1|NA|15|TRBJ1-2|TRBV27
CASSLDRAPINGYTF
TGTGCCAGCAGTTTGGACAGGGCCCCTATCAATGGCTACACCTTC
>NA|many|14|TRBJ1-5|TRBV7-2
CASSLSGGNQPQHF
TGTGCCAGCAGCTTAAGCGGGGGGAATCAGCCCCAGCATTTT
>NA|NA|14|TRBJ2-1|TRBV5-1
CASSLGGSGNEQFF
TGCGCCAGCAGCTTGGGAGGAAGTGGGAATGAGCAGTTCTTC
>TRBD1|NA|15|TRBJ2-7|TRBV5-1
CASSLLRDSSYEQYF
TGCGCCAGCAGCTTACTCCGGGACAGCTCCTACGAGCAGTACTTC
>NA|NA|14|TRBJ2-1|TRBV5-4
CASSLGLPSDEQFF
TGTGCCAGCAGCTTGGGACTACCCTCGGATGAGCAGTTCTTC
>NA|NA|14|TRBJ2-3|TRBV4-1
CASTEGLSTDTQYF
TGCGCCAGCACTGAGGGACTTAGCACAGATACGCAGTATTTT
>TRBD2|NA|15|TRBJ2-5|TRBV7-2
CASSLGTSGGETQYF
TGTGCCAGCAGCCTCGGGACTAGCGGGGGGGAGACCCAGTACTTC